This T cell receptor (beta chain) came from a study of CD8 T cells in ankylosing spondylitis. Overall study results and limits: A motif in TCR beta, a set of several highly homologous variants, appeared characteristic of ankylosing spondylitis blood. The authors reported significant enrichment of disease-linked clones in matched ankylosing spondylitis synovial fluid. Disease-linked clones bore a CD8+ phenotype and were relatively rare in peripheral blood.

TCRdb passed the 5' RACE reads through MiXCR, listing each CDR3 protein once. The data hold approximately 25,000 distinct CDR3 sequences, with around a sixth observed a single time. As for this clonotype: Its specificity is not known.

Sequencing input: blood. The TCR was taken from a male donor with ankylosing spondylitis or in good health (not recorded which).

The CDR3 loop reads CASSPRAGAGSEQYF. For the CDR3, the DNA is TGCGCCAGTAGCCCTAGGGCAGGGGCGGGTTCCGAGCAGTACTTC. The chain carries TRBV5-1 and TRBJ2-7; possibly TRBD1 for D (6 bases). The germline V and J ends were trimmed by 8 bases and 6 bases, with 24 bases remaining between them. Germline loops: CDR1 SGHRS, CDR2 YFSETQ. The CDR3 covers 15 residues.